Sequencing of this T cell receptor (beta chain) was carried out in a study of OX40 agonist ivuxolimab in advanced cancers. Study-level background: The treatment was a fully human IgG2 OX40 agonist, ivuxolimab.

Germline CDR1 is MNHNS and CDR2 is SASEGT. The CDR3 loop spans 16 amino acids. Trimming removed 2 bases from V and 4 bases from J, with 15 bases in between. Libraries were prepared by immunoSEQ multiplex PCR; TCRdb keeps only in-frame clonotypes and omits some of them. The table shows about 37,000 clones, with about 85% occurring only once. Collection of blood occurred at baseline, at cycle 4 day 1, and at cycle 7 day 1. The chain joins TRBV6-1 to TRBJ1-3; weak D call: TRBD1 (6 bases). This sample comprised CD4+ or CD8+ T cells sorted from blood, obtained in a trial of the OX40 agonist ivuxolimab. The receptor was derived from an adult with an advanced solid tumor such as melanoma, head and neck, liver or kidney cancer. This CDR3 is CASSEPPRGKGNTIYF. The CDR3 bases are TGTGCCAGCAGTGAACCTCCCAGGGGAAAAGGAAACACCATATATTTT.